This entry concerns a single T cell receptor beta chain. Its specificity is unknown. This specimen belongs to a study of T cells in Graves' hyperthyroidism and ophthalmopathy. The overall study: Peripheral blood was secured at the point of initial diagnosis, before any treatment. Study-wide findings and caveats: Most expanded thyroid clonotypes above 0.001 recurred in blood.

V was cut by 10 bases and J by 0 bases, with 16 bases left in between. This CDR3 is 15 amino acids long. CDR1 LNHDA and CDR2 SQIVND come from the germline V gene (reference sequence). A roughly 9.1 ml volume of fresh peripheral blood provided the PBMCs. Template material for amplifying TCR beta CDR3 regions consisted of RNA transcripts. A set of HTBI primers served as the primers for a first-round RT-PCR of the TCR CDR3. TCRdb fed the multiplex PCR reads into MiXCR, producing one record per CDR3 protein. The table has about 560,000 distinct CDR3 sequences, 15% to 20% seen once. The genes are TRBV19 and TRBJ2-4; D is tentatively TRBD1 or TRBD2 (5 bases each). What was sequenced was blood. The receptor was derived from a woman aged 18-30 years with Graves' hyperthyroidism. The CDR3 nucleotides read TGTGCCACCAGCCTAGAGGGACCAGCCAAAAACATTCAGTACTTC. The encoded protein is CATSLEGPAKNIQYF.